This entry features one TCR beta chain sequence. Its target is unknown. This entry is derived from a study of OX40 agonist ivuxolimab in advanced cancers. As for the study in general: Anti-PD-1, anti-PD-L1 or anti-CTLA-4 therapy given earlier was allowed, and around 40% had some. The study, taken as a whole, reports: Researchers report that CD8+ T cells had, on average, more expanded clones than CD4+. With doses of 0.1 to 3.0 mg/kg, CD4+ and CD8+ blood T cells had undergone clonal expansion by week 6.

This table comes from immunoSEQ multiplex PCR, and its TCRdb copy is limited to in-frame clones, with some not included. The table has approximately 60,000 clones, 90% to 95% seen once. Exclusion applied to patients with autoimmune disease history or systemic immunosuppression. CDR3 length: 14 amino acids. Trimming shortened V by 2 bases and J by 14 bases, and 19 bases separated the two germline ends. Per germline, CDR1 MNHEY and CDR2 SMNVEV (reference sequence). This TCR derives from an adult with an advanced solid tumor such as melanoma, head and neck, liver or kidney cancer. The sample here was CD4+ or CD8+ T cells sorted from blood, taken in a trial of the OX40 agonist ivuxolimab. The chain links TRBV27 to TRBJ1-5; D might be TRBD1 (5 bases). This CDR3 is CASSLERDAGTEHF. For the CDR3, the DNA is TGTGCCAGCAGTTTAGAGCGCGACGCAGGGACGGAGCATTTT.